This paragraph covers one TCR beta chain sequence. Its antigen is unidentified. The time point denotes: week 5, during vaccination. All doses held 300 ug of mutant IDH1 20-mer peptide, with topical imiquimod. The data originate from a study of a mutant IDH1 vaccine in newly diagnosed glioma. Study details: Beforehand, treatment had been radiotherapy, temozolomide, or both; the majority received both.

This table comes from immunoSEQ multiplex PCR, and its TCRdb copy is limited to in-frame clones, with some not included. The sample holds about 38,000 clones, around 78% seen once. Per germline, CDR1 SGHTA and CDR2 FQGNSA. This CDR3 region has 13 residues. V gave up 6 bases and J gave up 1 base, with 9 bases separating them. Here the sequenced sample was PBMCs, taken from a glioma patient whose treatment included an IDH1 peptide vaccine. The chain recombines TRBV7-2 with TRBJ1-1; unclear D gene. This clonotype originated in a man in his forties with glioma. CDR3 sequence reads: CASRVTPNTEAFF. Here the CDR3 DNA reads TGTGCCAGCAGGGTGACACCGAACACTGAAGCTTTCTTT.